One and the same sample provided the 11 T cell receptor beta chains below, sequenced in a study of tumor and adjacent non-tumor tissue in lung cancer. This sample's RNA came from whole unsorted tissue. TCRbeta libraries were built with three rounds of nested PCR, modified from ARM-PCR. Via MiXCR, TCRdb re-called the multiplex PCR reads, giving one row per CDR3 protein. The sample lists about 75,000 distinct CDR3 sequences; roughly 80% were seen once. Sequenced sample: lung tumor tissue. These receptors originate from a woman between 45 and 65 years old with non-small cell lung cancer.

The chain joins TRBV7-9 to TRBJ2-7, with D perhaps matching TRBD1 or TRBD2 (5 bases each). Germline V gene lookup returns CDR1 SEHNR and CDR2 FQNEAQ (reference sequence). The CDR3 runs 12 residues. V dropped 5 bases and J dropped 4 bases, with 9 bases sitting between them. The CDR3 DNA follows: TGTGCCAGCAGCCAGGGACGGTACGAGCAGTACTTC. Its translation: CASSQGRYEQYF.

In the case of this clonotype: At one boundary the junction diverges from the germline segment, which might be a read error. J is TRBJ2-2 and V is TRBV10-3; possible D gene TRBD2, 5 bases. The germline CDR1 and CDR2 sequences are ENHRY and SYGVKD. The CDR3 totals 12 residues. CDR3 DNA: TGTGCCATCTGTGACACGTCCGGGGAACTGTTTTTT. Translating gives CAICDTSGELFF.

This clonotype showed up many times. The chain links TRBV29-1 to TRBJ2-7; weak D call: TRBD2 (6 bases). The CDR3 is made up of 13 amino acids. The V gene lost 6 bases and the J gene lost 1 base, with 13 bases spanning the gap. The V gene's germline CDR1 is SQVTM and CDR2 ANQGSEA. The CDR3 protein is CSVRDSHSYEQYF. In DNA, the CDR3 is TGCAGCGTGAGGGACTCCCATTCCTACGAGCAGTACTTC.

With regard to this clonotype: A read error may be the cause here, since a much bigger clone is one base away. The J gene is TRBJ2-1, the V gene TRBV5-6; TRBD2 is a possible D gene (5 bases). This CDR3 contains 13 residues. Germline V gene lookup returns CDR1 SGHDT and CDR2 YYEEEE. The CDR3 region is CASSFPSPGEQLF. CDR3 DNA: TGTGCCAGCAGCTTTCCCTCCCCTGGGGAGCAGCTCTTC.

The V gene is TRBV6-1, the J gene TRBJ2-1; TRBD2 agrees at 9 bases. This CDR3 has 14 residues. CDR1 is MNHNS, CDR2 SASEGT, per germline. J lost 7 bases, V lost 7 bases, and 8 bases had no gene match. The chain's CDR3 is CASIFSGSRNEQFF. In nucleotides, the CDR3 is TGTGCCAGCATCTTTAGCGGGAGTAGGAATGAGCAGTTCTTC.

Only one count was recorded for this clonotype. Written as DNA, the CDR3 is TGTGCCAGCAGTTTAGCCATCAGGACCCAGTACTTC. This gives the protein CASSLAIRTQYF. V and J are TRBV12-3 or TRBV12-4 and TRBJ2-5; D gene uncertain. This CDR3 is 12 amino acids long. V lost 0 bases, J lost 7 bases, and 6 bases lay in between.

On this clonotype: One junction end does not reproduce the germline sequence, and a read error may be involved. The chain joins TRBV20-1 to TRBJ1-1; no reliable D call. The CDR3 contains 11 residues. CDR1 is DFQATT and CDR2 is SNEGSKA in the germline V gene (reference sequence). CDR3: CSTRRLPEAFF. Written as DNA, the CDR3 is TGCAGTACTAGAAGGCTCCCTGAAGCTTTCTTT.

The chain carries TRBV29-1 and TRBJ2-3; D tentatively reads TRBD1 or TRBD2 (6 bases each). Per germline, CDR1 SQVTM and CDR2 ANQGSEA. CDR3 length: 15 residues. CDR3 coding DNA: TGCAACTTTGAAGTTCGGACAAGGGGGGCAGATACGCAGTATTTT. It encodes CNFEVRTRGADTQYF.

On this clonotype: The junction shows a germline mismatch at one end, possibly a read error. The J gene is TRBJ1-2, the V gene TRBV12-5, with 9 bases that match TRBD1. The CDR3 runs to 15 residues. CDR1 LGHNT and CDR2 FRNRAP come from the germline V gene. DNA for the CDR3: TGTGTTAGTGGTTTAGCCCAGACAGGGGGCTATGGCTACACCTTC. The encoded protein is CVSGLAQTGGYGYTF. Supplemented by reference TRBV12-5 and TRBJ1-2, the full variable domain reads DARVTQTPRHKVTEMGQEVTMRCQPILGHNTVFWYRQTMMQGLELLAYFRNRAPLDDSGMPKDRFSAEMPDATLATLKIQPSEPRDSAVYFCVSGLAQTGGYGYTFGSGTRLTVV.

There are many counts of this clonotype. This sequence joins TRBV20-1 and TRBJ2-3; D is possibly TRBD2 (5 bases). This CDR3 region has 12 residues. Germline V lookup: CDR1 DFQATT, CDR2 SNEGSKA (reference sequence). The germline V and J ends were trimmed by 5 bases and 2 bases, with 8 bases remaining between them. The CDR3 sequence: CSASRDTDTQYF. The CDR3 DNA reads as TGCAGTGCTTCCCGGGACACAGATACGCAGTATTTT.

To note about this clonotype: Its ends do not fully match the called genes, so a read error is possible. In nucleotides, the CDR3 is TGTGCCAGTAGTGAAGTGGGAGGGGGTGTAGGGGCCAACATCCTGACTTTC. It codes for CASSEVGGGVGANILTF. J is TRBJ2-6 and V is TRBV6-1; D is possibly TRBD2 (7 bases). The CDR3 spans 17 residues. Germline CDR1 and CDR2: MNHNS and SASEGT.